This T cell receptor beta chain was obtained from a study of blood T cell repertoires in COVID-19. TCRdb's copy holds only in-frame clones and misses some; the assay was immunoSEQ multiplex PCR. Of more than 35,000 clones in the sample, 80% to 90% were seen once. J gave up 10 bases and V 3 bases, and 11 bases lay outside the gene matches. Germline V gene sequence: CDR1 MDHEN, CDR2 SYDVKM. The CDR3 runs 15 residues. The chain employs TRBV28 and TRBJ1-1; 10 bases agree with TRBD1. Material: peripheral blood. This receptor was identified in a man between 65 and 85 years old with acute or convalescent COVID-19. The CDR3 DNA follows: TGTGCCAGCAGTTTTCGGACAGGGGGGCGTAGGACAGCTTTCTTT. Residues: CASSFRTGGRRTAFF. Based on the CDR3 plus reference TRBV28 and TRBJ1-1, the full variable domain is DVKVTQSSRYLVKRTGEKVFLECVQDMDHENMFWYRQDPGLGLRLIYFSYDVKMKEKGDIPEGYSVSREKKERFSLILESASTNQTSMYLCASSFRTGGRRTAFFGQGTRLTVV.